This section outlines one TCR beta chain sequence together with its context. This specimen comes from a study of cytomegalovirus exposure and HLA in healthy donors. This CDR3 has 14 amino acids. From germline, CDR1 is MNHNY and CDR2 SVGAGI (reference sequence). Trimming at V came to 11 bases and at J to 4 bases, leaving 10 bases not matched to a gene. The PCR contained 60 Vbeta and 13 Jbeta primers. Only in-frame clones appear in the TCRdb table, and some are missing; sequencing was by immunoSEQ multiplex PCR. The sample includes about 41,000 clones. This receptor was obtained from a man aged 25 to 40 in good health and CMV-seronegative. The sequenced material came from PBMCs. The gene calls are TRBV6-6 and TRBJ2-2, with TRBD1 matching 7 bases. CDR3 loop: CASSETGPTGELFF. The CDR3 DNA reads TGTGCCTCCTCCGAGACAGGGCCCACCGGGGAGCTGTTTTTT.